This T cell receptor (beta chain) was retrieved from a study of shared clonotypes between healthy human individuals. Whole-study results and caveats: Memory subsets generally showed lower estimated richness than naive subsets.

In regard to this clone: Its antigen is still unknown.

Produced via immunoSEQ multiplex PCR; TCRdb's table is partial and in-frame only. The sample carries hundreds of thousands of clones, around four fifths recorded once. The sample was memory CD4+ T cells sorted from blood. Subset meaning: CD45RA-negative fraction. This TCR came from a woman under 40 in good health.

CDR3 protein: CASNRGGSPNEQYF. The CDR3 DNA follows: TGTGCCAGCAACCGTGGCGGGAGTCCCAACGAGCAGTACTTC. The gene calls are TRBV7-2 and TRBJ2-7, with TRBD2 matching over 7 bases. With V trimmed by 7 bases and J by 5 bases, 11 bases remained unmatched. Per germline, CDR1 SGHTA and CDR2 FQGNSA. The length of the CDR3 is 14 residues.